These 31 T cell receptor beta chains were sequenced from one sample in a study of cytomegalovirus exposure and HLA in healthy donors. PCR employed 60 Vbeta and 13 Jbeta primers. This table comes from immunoSEQ multiplex PCR, and its TCRdb copy is limited to in-frame clones, with some not included. The table counts just over 200,000 clones; 1.1% lies in the top ten. Sequencing was carried out using PBMCs. Receptors were obtained from a girl aged 2 to 9 in good health and CMV-seropositive.

The chain is built from TRBV5-6 and TRBJ1-2; D remains unclear. V lost 1 base, J lost 0 bases, and 10 bases lay in between. This CDR3 region has 15 residues. Germline CDR1 SGHDT, CDR2 YYEEEE. CDR3 protein: CASSLSGKANYGYTF. The CDR3 DNA sequence: TGTGCCAGCAGCTTGTCGGGGAAGGCTAACTATGGCTACACCTTC.

This rearrangement joins TRBV5-4 to TRBJ2-5; D remains unclear. The CDR3 length is 13 residues. Per germline, CDR1 SGHNT and CDR2 YYREEE (reference sequence). V was trimmed by 2 bases and J by 2 bases, leaving 7 bases between them. CDR3 nucleotide sequence: TGTGCCAGCAGCTTCGGTCGACAAGAGACCCAGTACTTC. It codes for CASSFGRQETQYF.

The V gene is TRBV19, the J gene TRBJ2-4, with TRBD2 matching 8 bases. Germline lookup yields CDR1 LNHDA and CDR2 SQIVND (reference sequence). The CDR3 runs to 15 residues. V shed 8 bases, J shed 4 bases, and the junction held 10 bases outside the gene matches. The DNA of the CDR3 is TGTGCCAGTCGCGATACCGGGACTAGAAAAAACATTCAGTACTTC. Protein sequence: CASRDTGTRKNIQYF.

V gene TRBV28 combines with J gene TRBJ2-1; the D gene is possibly TRBD1 (5 bases). The V gene lost 5 bases and the J gene lost 2 bases, with 16 bases spanning the gap. This CDR3 spans 16 amino acids. Germline lookup yields CDR1 MDHEN and CDR2 SYDVKM. The CDR3 loop reads CASSVQEPIAYNEQFF. DNA of the CDR3: TGTGCCAGCAGTGTACAGGAGCCCATCGCCTACAATGAGCAGTTCTTC.

The J gene is TRBJ2-7, the V gene TRBV6-5, with D possibly TRBD1 on 6 matching bases. The CDR3 is 14 amino acids. Per germline, CDR1 MNHEY and CDR2 SVGAGI. V lost 2 bases and J lost 0, with 8 bases in between. CDR3 bases: TGTGCCAGCAGTTACAACAGGGACTCCTACGAGCAGTACTTC. Translation: CASSYNRDSYEQYF.

The CDR3 loop reads CASQDRGLTNYGYTF. CDR3 DNA: TGTGCCAGCCAAGACAGGGGACTTACTAACTATGGCTACACCTTC. J is TRBJ1-2 and V is TRBV5-4, with 8 bases matching TRBD1. V lost 7 bases and J lost 0; bases outside the gene matches: 8. The CDR3 length is 15 residues. The V gene's germline CDR1 is SGHNT and CDR2 YYREEE (reference sequence).

The CDR3, as DNA: TGTGCCAGCTTTAATAGCGGGAGAATGGGCACCGGGGAGCTGTTTTTT. Translation: CASFNSGRMGTGELFF. This rearrangement joins TRBV19 to TRBJ2-2; 9 bases map to TRBD2. After removal of 9 bases from V and 4 bases from J, the junction contained 12 bases not matched to a gene. Germline V gene data show CDR1 as LNHDA and CDR2 as SQIVND (reference sequence). This CDR3 is built from 16 residues.

The chain couples TRBV29-1 to TRBJ2-1; 10 bases are shared with TRBD2. CDR3 length equals 17 residues. J was trimmed by 0 bases and V by 6 bases; bases with no gene match: 11. Germline lookup yields CDR1 SQVTM and CDR2 ANQGSEA. This CDR3 reads CSVEYLRTSGSYNEQFF. As DNA, the CDR3 is TGCAGCGTGGAATATCTCAGGACTAGCGGCTCCTACAATGAGCAGTTCTTC.

The V and J genes are TRBV4-2 and TRBJ2-3, with 10 bases lining up with TRBD2. There are 17 residues in the CDR3. V shed 5 bases and J 0 bases; nucleotides not matched to a gene: 8. From germline, CDR1 is LGHNA and CDR2 YNFKEQ. This CDR3 reads CASSKAGGLTSTDTQYF. Here the CDR3 DNA reads TGTGCCAGCAGCAAAGCGGGAGGGCTAACTAGCACAGATACGCAGTATTTT.

The chain couples TRBV9 to TRBJ2-1, with D possibly matching TRBD1 (6 bases). Trimming removed 0 bases from V and 6 bases from J, with 13 bases in between. Germline V gene sequence: CDR1 SGDLS, CDR2 YYNGEE. The CDR3 spans 15 residues. CDR3 residues: CASSVGTEVVNEQFF. For the CDR3, the DNA is TGTGCCAGCAGCGTAGGGACAGAGGTGGTCAATGAGCAGTTCTTC.

This chain connects TRBV10-3 to TRBJ1-3; 7 bases align to TRBD1. Germline V CDR1 and CDR2: ENHRY, SYGVKD. CDR3 length: 17 residues. Trimming removed 0 bases from V and 3 bases from J; junction bases left unmatched: 8. The CDR3: CAISESLTGSVGNTIYF. The DNA of the CDR3 is TGTGCCATCAGTGAGTCACTGACAGGGTCGGTTGGAAACACCATATATTTT.

The chain is built from TRBV9 and TRBJ2-3; unclear D gene. The CDR3 is made up of 13 amino acids. V lost 0 bases, J lost 0 bases, and 2 bases lay in between. Germline loops: CDR1 SGDLS, CDR2 YYNGEE. Here the CDR3 DNA reads TGTGCCAGCAGCGTAGTAAGCACAGATACGCAGTATTTT. This translates into CASSVVSTDTQYF.

The CDR3: CASSPAGFGNEQFF. CDR3 nucleotide sequence: TGCGCCAGCAGCCCGGCCGGGTTCGGCAATGAGCAGTTCTTC. The chain uses TRBV5-1 and TRBJ2-1; no definite D call. Trimming took 4 bases from V and 6 from J, leaving 14 bases between them. This CDR3 is 14 amino acids long. Germline CDR1 reads SGHRS; CDR2 reads YFSETQ.

The chain is built from TRBV29-1 and TRBJ2-3; 11 bases are shared with TRBD2. CDR3 length equals 13 residues. Germline V gene sequence: CDR1 SQVTM, CDR2 ANQGSEA. With 3 bases clipped from V and 9 bases from J, the junction kept 5 bases outside the gene matches. In DNA, the CDR3 is TGCAGCGTTGATTCCCGACTAGCGGGGACGCAGTATTTT. Amino acid sequence: CSVDSRLAGTQYF.

The V and J genes are TRBV4-1 and TRBJ1-2; no clear D gene. Looked up from germline, CDR1 is MGHRA and CDR2 is YSYEKL. V lost 1 base and J lost 7, with 16 bases in between. The CDR3 has 15 residues. The CDR3 DNA reads as TGCGCCAGCAGCCAAGTCTACAGTCAACGGGGTGGCTACACCTTC. Translating gives CASSQVYSQRGGYTF.

This chain connects TRBV6-6 to TRBJ2-5; a possible D gene is TRBD1 (6 bases). The V and J ends lost 2 bases and 3 bases respectively, with 10 bases between them. There are 14 residues in the CDR3. CDR1 and CDR2 from the germline V gene are MNHNY and SVGAGI (reference sequence). CDR3: CASSYIGQKETQYF. The DNA of the CDR3 is TGTGCCAGCAGTTACATCGGACAGAAAGAGACCCAGTACTTC.

This chain links TRBV2 with TRBJ2-5; 8 positions match TRBD1. The CDR3 totals 12 residues. V dropped 11 bases and J dropped 11; count of bases not matched to a gene: 13. The germline V gene encodes CDR1 SNHLY and CDR2 FYNNEI. The DNA for the CDR3 is TGTGCCGGCACGACAGGGGCAGGGGAGCAGTACTTC. This translates into CAGTTGAGEQYF.

The chain has TRBV5-4 and TRBJ2-7; 9 bases line up with TRBD2. The CDR3 length is 16 residues. Trimming took 0 bases from V and 1 from J; bases not matched to a gene: 5. Germline V gives CDR1 SGHNT, CDR2 YYREEE (reference sequence). CDR3 region: CASSLALAGFSYEQYF. CDR3 sequence (DNA): TGTGCCAGCAGCTTGGCCCTAGCGGGATTTTCCTACGAGCAGTACTTC. Based on the CDR3 plus reference TRBV5-4 and TRBJ2-7, the full variable domain is ETGVTQSPTHLIKTRGQQVTLRCSSQSGHNTVSWYQQALGQGPQFIFQYYREEENGRGNFPPRFSGLQFPNYSSELNVNALELDDSALYLCASSLALAGFSYEQYFGPGTRLTVT.

The chain is built from TRBV5-6 and TRBJ2-1; 8 bases align to TRBD2. CDR3 size: 14 residues. Trimming at V came to 0 bases and at J to 15 bases, leaving 11 bases not matched to a gene. In germline, CDR1 is SGHDT, CDR2 YYEEEE. The CDR3 DNA reads as TGTGCCAGCAGCTTGGCTAGAGTAACTAGCGGTCCGTTCTTC. Translating gives CASSLARVTSGPFF.

The chain carries TRBV5-6 and TRBJ1-2, with TRBD1 matching over 7 bases. Per the germline V gene, CDR1 is SGHDT and CDR2 is YYEEEE. The CDR3 runs 15 residues. Unmatched junction bases numbered 10, after V lost 4 bases and J lost 4 bases. CDR3 coding DNA: TGTGCCAGCAGCCCTCGCTCGACAGGGCCCTATGGCTACACCTTC. As protein: CASSPRSTGPYGYTF.

J is TRBJ2-5 and V is TRBV29-1; D perhaps matches TRBD1 (5 bases). The length of the CDR3 is 14 residues. CDR1 SQVTM and CDR2 ANQGSEA come from the germline V gene. V was clipped by 6 bases and J by 5 bases, with 19 bases between them. The CDR3 sequence: CSVARTGLVETQYF. Written as DNA, the CDR3 is TGCAGCGTGGCAAGAACAGGTCTTGTGGAGACCCAGTACTTC.

The CDR3 here is CASRATSGRTPYEQYF. The CDR3 nucleotides read TGTGCCAGCAGAGCTACTAGCGGGAGGACTCCCTACGAGCAGTACTTC. The chain has TRBV28 and TRBJ2-7; TRBD2 matches at 12 bases. V lost 6 bases and J lost 2; bases outside the gene matches: 8. Per the germline V gene, CDR1 is MDHEN and CDR2 is SYDVKM. This CDR3 contains 16 residues. Full variable domain (missing parts from reference TRBV28 and TRBJ2-7): DVKVTQSSRYLVKRTGEKVFLECVQDMDHENMFWYRQDPGLGLRLIYFSYDVKMKEKGDIPEGYSVSREKKERFSLILESASTNQTSMYLCASRATSGRTPYEQYFGPGTRLTVT.

The chain carries TRBV7-6 and TRBJ1-6; D is ambiguous. CDR1 is SGHVS and CDR2 is FNYEAQ in the germline V gene. There are 13 residues in the CDR3. V was pared by 0 bases and J by 10 bases, with 7 bases between. This CDR3 is CASSLAPRSPLHF. In DNA form, the CDR3 reads TGTGCCAGCAGCTTAGCGCCGCGGTCACCCCTCCACTTT.

The chain combines TRBV18 with TRBJ2-7; 10 nucleotides agree with TRBD1. CDR1 is KGHSH and CDR2 is LQKENI in the germline V gene. The J segment lost 3 bases and the V segment lost 8 bases, leaving 10 bases of the junction unmatched. CDR3 length equals 15 residues. Here the CDR3 DNA reads TGTGCCAGCCTACGGGACAGGGGAGCCTACTACGAGCAGTACTTC. This translates into CASLRDRGAYYEQYF.

This chain joins TRBV5-4 and TRBJ1-3; 7 bases fit TRBD1. In germline, CDR1 is SGHNT, CDR2 YYREEE (reference sequence). This CDR3 comprises 16 residues. The J segment lost 2 bases and the V segment lost 4 bases, leaving 9 bases of the junction unmatched. The CDR3 sequence: CASSDGQVIAGNTIYF. CDR3 DNA: TGTGCCAGCAGCGACGGACAGGTTATCGCTGGAAACACCATATATTTT.

The chain joins TRBV28 to TRBJ2-7; the D gene is possibly TRBD2 (5 bases). Germline V gene sequence: CDR1 MDHEN, CDR2 SYDVKM. This CDR3 has 16 amino acids. Trimming stripped 5 bases from V and 0 bases from J, with 17 bases between. CDR3 bases: TGTGCCAGCAGTACCATAATCGGGGAGAGCTCCTACGAGCAGTACTTC. It codes for CASSTIIGESSYEQYF.

This chain links TRBV7-9 with TRBJ2-1; 9 bases line up with TRBD2. Losses at the gene ends were 5 bases for V and 14 bases for J; bases not matched to a gene: 13. The CDR3 covers 14 residues. Germline V gene sequence: CDR1 SEHNR, CDR2 FQNEAQ (reference sequence). The CDR3: CASSLGLAGTGEFF. The CDR3 DNA reads as TGTGCCAGCAGCCTTGGGCTAGCGGGAACCGGGGAGTTCTTC.

This chain uses TRBV11-3 with TRBJ2-7; 8 bases agree with TRBD1. Germline V gives CDR1 SGHNT, CDR2 YENEEA. V lost 5 bases, J lost 1 base, and 16 bases stayed unmatched. The CDR3 consists of 18 residues. CDR3 sequence (DNA): TGTGCCAGCAGCCCAAGAGGGGACAGGAGGGAAGTTTCCTACGAGCAGTACTTC. Amino acid sequence: CASSPRGDRREVSYEQYF.

V is TRBV18 and J is TRBJ2-3, with TRBD1 matching 7 bases. Germline-derived CDR1 and CDR2 are KGHSH and LQKENI. J lost 12 bases, V lost 4 bases, and 4 bases had no gene match. The CDR3 length is 11 residues. This chain's CDR3 is CASSHDREQYF. The DNA of the CDR3 is TGTGCCAGCTCACACGACAGGGAACAGTATTTT.

The gene calls are TRBV27 and TRBJ2-7, with 8 bases that match TRBD1. Germline V CDR1 and CDR2: MNHEY, SMNVEV (reference sequence). J lost 0 bases, V lost 4 bases, and 5 bases had no gene match. CDR3 length: 15 amino acids. This chain's CDR3 is CASSSGQASSYEQYF. CDR3 sequence (DNA): TGTGCCAGCAGTTCGGGACAGGCAAGCTCCTACGAGCAGTACTTC.

The chain carries TRBV4-1 and TRBJ2-1, with 12 positions matching TRBD2. V was pared by 4 bases and J by 1 base, with 5 bases of the junction left unmatched. Per the germline V gene, CDR1 is MGHRA and CDR2 is YSYEKL. The CDR3 contains 17 residues. The CDR3: CASSPASGRVSYNEQFF. The CDR3, as DNA: TGCGCCAGCAGCCCTGCTAGCGGGAGGGTTTCCTACAATGAGCAGTTCTTC.